This T cell receptor (beta chain) was retrieved from a study of response to subunit inactivated influenza vaccine. CDR3 length: 19 residues. Germline V CDR1 and CDR2: KGHSH, LQKENI. Germline trimming cut 4 bases from V and 2 bases from J; bases unmatched to any gene: 17. TCRdb ran MiXCR on the RT-PCR reads and lists one entry per CDR3 protein. In the table there are about 540,000 distinct CDR3 sequences, approximately 22% of which are singletons. These data are also associated with another study on T cells expressing NK-cell markers. From that second work: Making the TCR beta cDNA relied on 5'RACE template switching with UMIs. These clonotypes also led the CD3+CD56-NKG2C+ fraction in a few donors.

The material was CD4+ T cells sorted from PBMCs, obtained about 13 days after vaccination. This chain links TRBV18 with TRBJ2-3, with 8 nucleotides matching TRBD1. The clonotype was recovered from a man between 45 and 60 years old who received an inactivated influenza vaccine. The CDR3 region has the DNA TGTGCCAGCTCACTAACGAATAGCAGGGGGCGAAGGGACACAGATACGCAGTATTTT. It specifies CASSLTNSRGRRDTDTQYF. Looking up the rest from reference TRBV18 and TRBJ2-3 gives the full variable domain: NAGVMQNPRHLVRRRGQEARLRCSPMKGHSHVYWYRQLPEEGLKFMVYLQKENIIDESGMPKERFSAEFPKEGPSILRIQQVVRGDSAAYFCASSLTNSRGRRDTDTQYFGPGTRLTVL.